The 13 T cell receptor beta chains below come from one sample, sequenced in a study of blood T cell repertoires in COVID-19. The repertoire was sequenced with immunoSEQ multiplex PCR; TCRdb's copy has only in-frame clones and lacks some. The sample carries 350,000 or so clones, 88% recorded once. Material for sequencing was PBMCs or T cells enriched from blood (not recorded which). Every receptor here comes from a woman aged 25 to 39 who had been exposed to COVID-19.

V usage is TRBV9 and J usage is TRBJ1-3; 7 bases align to TRBD1. V was clipped by 4 bases and J by 10 bases; unmatched bases: 14. Germline CDR1 SGDLS, CDR2 YYNGEE. This CDR3 region has 15 residues. CDR3 protein: CASSPRQGQETTIYF. Written as DNA, the CDR3 is TGTGCCAGCAGCCCGAGACAGGGTCAGGAAACAACCATATATTTT. Supplemented by reference TRBV9 and TRBJ1-3, the full variable domain reads DSGVTQTPKHLITATGQRVTLRCSPRSGDLSVYWYQQSLDQGLQFLIQYYNGEERAKGNILERFSAQQFPDLHSELNLSSLELGDSALYFCASSPRQGQETTIYFGEGSWLTVV.

The V and J genes are TRBV10-1 and TRBJ2-2; TRBD2 agrees at 7 bases. CDR3 size: 15 residues. Germline V gene data show CDR1 as WNHNN and CDR2 as SYGVQD (reference sequence). The trim removed 4 bases at V and 5 bases at J, leaving 7 bases unmatched. The CDR3 loop reads CASSGQAGRTGELFF. The CDR3 DNA reads TGCGCCAGCAGTGGCCAAGCGGGACGGACCGGGGAGCTGTTTTTT.

V gene TRBV21-1 combines with J gene TRBJ2-7; the D segment call TRBD1 is taken from the table without a DNA check. TRBV21-1 is marked as a pseudogene. The CDR3 is 12 residues long. The CDR3 coding sequence is TGTGCCAGCAAGGATCCGCAGGGCGAGCAGTACTTC. It yields the protein CASKDPQGEQYF.

This clone was detected a few times. The CDR3 spells CASSESKGVVNQPQHF. Here the CDR3 DNA reads TGCGCCAGCAGTGAGTCGAAAGGGGTCGTTAATCAGCCCCAGCATTTT. The rearrangement uses TRBV10-1 and TRBJ1-5; D possibly corresponds to TRBD1 (5 bases). CDR3 length equals 16 residues. The germline CDR1 and CDR2 sequences are WNHNN and SYGVQD (reference sequence). Trimming took off 0 bases at V and 4 bases at J, with 13 bases between the two ends.

On this clone: At the DNA level, this CDR3 is encoded by other sequences in the same sample as well. This chain joins TRBV7-3 and TRBJ2-2; 7 bases map to TRBD2. With 5 bases clipped from V and 5 bases from J, the junction kept 8 bases outside the gene matches. CDR1 is SGHTA and CDR2 is FQGTGA in the germline V gene. The CDR3 loop spans 15 amino acids. The CDR3 DNA reads as TGTGCCAGCAGCCAGACGGGAGGAGGGACCGGGGAGCTGTTTTTT. It codes for CASSQTGGGTGELFF.

The chain couples TRBV7-3 to TRBJ2-3; 7 bases agree with TRBD2. The V gene's germline CDR1 is SGHTA and CDR2 FQGTGA. Trimming cost V 5 bases and J 4 bases; bases outside gene matches: 9. This CDR3 contains 15 residues. DNA for the CDR3: TGTGCCAGCAGCAACTACCTAGCGGCCGCAGATACGCAGTATTTT. Translated, it gives CASSNYLAAADTQYF.

V is TRBV11-3 and J is TRBJ2-3, with a tentative D call TRBD2 (7 bases). V lost 1 base, J lost 1 base, and 12 bases lay in between. Germline-derived CDR1 and CDR2 are SGHNT and YENEEA. The CDR3 has 16 amino acids. CDR3 residues: CASSLGGGRGTDTQYF. The CDR3 DNA sequence: TGTGCCAGCAGCTTAGGGGGGGGCAGAGGCACAGATACGCAGTATTTT.

The chain employs TRBV27 and TRBJ2-3, with TRBD1 matching over 9 bases. The CDR3 contains 17 residues. V lost 6 bases and J lost 2; bases outside the gene matches: 12. Germline assignment: CDR1 MNHEY and CDR2 SMNVEV (reference sequence). The CDR3 DNA sequence: TGTGCCAGCAGCGCCTGGGGGACAGGGCCTCTCACAGATACGCAGTATTTT. Translating gives CASSAWGTGPLTDTQYF.

This clone was recorded only once. CDR3 sequence (DNA): TGTGCCAGTAGTACCCAGCCGGGACAGCTCTACGAGCAGTACTTC. Its translation is CASSTQPGQLYEQYF. The chain carries TRBV19 and TRBJ2-7; 7 nucleotides match TRBD1. The CDR3 runs to 15 residues. CDR1 LNHDA and CDR2 SQIVND come from the germline V gene (reference sequence). Unmatched junction bases numbered 9, after V lost 4 bases and J lost 3 bases.

The V gene is TRBV18, the J gene TRBJ1-1; 7 nucleotides match TRBD1. With V trimmed by 4 bases and J by 1 base, 6 bases remained unmatched. The CDR3 runs to 15 residues. Looked up from germline, CDR1 is KGHSH and CDR2 is LQKENI. The chain's CDR3 is CASSRAGQQNTEAFF. CDR3 in DNA: TGTGCCAGCTCACGGGCGGGACAGCAGAACACTGAAGCTTTCTTT.

The chain couples TRBV14 to TRBJ2-1; D is unresolved. The CDR3 runs 12 residues. Germline V gene data show CDR1 as SGHDN and CDR2 as FVKESK. V dropped 4 bases and J dropped 5 bases, with 6 bases sitting between them. CDR3 in DNA: TGTGCCAGCAGCCTGGCCAACAATGAGCAGTTCTTC. It yields the protein CASSLANNEQFF.

The V call is TRBV7-2, the J call TRBJ2-1, with 11 bases lining up with TRBD2. The J segment lost 6 bases and the V segment lost 0 bases, leaving 4 bases of the junction unmatched. Looked up from germline, CDR1 is SGHTA and CDR2 is FQGNSA. This CDR3 has 16 amino acids. The CDR3 loop is CASSLASLAGGNEQFF. The CDR3 region has the DNA TGTGCCAGCAGCTTAGCGAGTCTAGCGGGAGGCAATGAGCAGTTCTTC.

V gene TRBV5-1 combines with J gene TRBJ2-1, with TRBD2 matching over 8 bases. From germline, CDR1 is SGHRS and CDR2 YFSETQ. V dropped 7 bases and J dropped 2; count of bases not matched to a gene: 8. This CDR3 is 15 amino acids long. CDR3 in DNA: TGCGCCAGCCGAAGGGCGGGAGGACCCTACAATGAGCAGTTCTTC. It encodes CASRRAGGPYNEQFF. Variable domain in full (rest from reference TRBV5-1 and TRBJ2-1): KAGVTQTPRYLIKTRGQQVTLSCSPISGHRSVSWYQQTPGQGLQFLFEYFSETQRNKGNFPGRFSGRQFSNSRSEMNVSTLELGDSALYLCASRRAGGPYNEQFFGPGTRLTVL.